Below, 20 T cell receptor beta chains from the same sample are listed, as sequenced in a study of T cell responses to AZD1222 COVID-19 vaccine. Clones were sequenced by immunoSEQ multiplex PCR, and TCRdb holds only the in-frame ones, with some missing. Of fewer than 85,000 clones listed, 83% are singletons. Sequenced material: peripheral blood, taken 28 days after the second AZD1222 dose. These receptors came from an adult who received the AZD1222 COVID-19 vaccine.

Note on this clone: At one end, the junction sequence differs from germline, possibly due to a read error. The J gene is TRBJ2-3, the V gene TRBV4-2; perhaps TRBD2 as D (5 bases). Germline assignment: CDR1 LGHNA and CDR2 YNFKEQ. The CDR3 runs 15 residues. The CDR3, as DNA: TGTGCCAGCAGCCAAGATATGCCTAGCAGAGATACGCAGTATTTT. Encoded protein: CASSQDMPSRDTQYF.

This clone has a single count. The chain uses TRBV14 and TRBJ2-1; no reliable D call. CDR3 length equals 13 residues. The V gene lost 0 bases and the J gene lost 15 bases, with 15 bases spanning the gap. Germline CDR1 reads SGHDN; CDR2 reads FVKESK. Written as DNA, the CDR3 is TGTGCCAGCAGCCAAGATGAAAACATTAAAGCGTTCTTC. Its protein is CASSQDENIKAFF.

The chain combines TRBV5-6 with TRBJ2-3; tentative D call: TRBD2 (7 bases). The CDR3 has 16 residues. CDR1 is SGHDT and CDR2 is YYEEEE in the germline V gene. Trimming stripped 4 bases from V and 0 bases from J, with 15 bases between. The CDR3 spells CASSHFRGASTDTQYF. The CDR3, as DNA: TGTGCCAGCAGCCACTTTCGGGGGGCGAGCACAGATACGCAGTATTTT.

The chain's CDR3 is CASRAEGVKNIQYF. The DNA for the CDR3 is TGCGCCAGCAGGGCGGAGGGAGTCAAAAACATTCAGTACTTC. The chain uses TRBV23-1 and TRBJ2-4, with TRBD2 as a possible D gene (6 bases). TRBV23-1 qualifies as an ORF whose function is uncertain. This CDR3 contains 14 residues. Between the trimmed V and J ends, which lost 6 bases and 3 bases, there was a span of 12 bases.

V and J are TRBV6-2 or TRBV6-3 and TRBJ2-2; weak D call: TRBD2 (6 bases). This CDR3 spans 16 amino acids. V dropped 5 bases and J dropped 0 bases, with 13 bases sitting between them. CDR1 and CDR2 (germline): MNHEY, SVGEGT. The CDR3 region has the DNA TGTGCCAGCAGTAGAATCCTAGCGTCGAACACCGGGGAGCTGTTTTTT. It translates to CASSRILASNTGELFF.

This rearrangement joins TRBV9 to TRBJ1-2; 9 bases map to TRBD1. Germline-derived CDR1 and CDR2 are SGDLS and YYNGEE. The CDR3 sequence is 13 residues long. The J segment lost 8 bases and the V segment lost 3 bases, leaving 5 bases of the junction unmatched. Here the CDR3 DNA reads TGTGCCAGCAGCGACGGACAGGGGCGAGGCTACACCTTC. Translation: CASSDGQGRGYTF. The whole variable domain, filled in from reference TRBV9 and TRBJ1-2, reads DSGVTQTPKHLITATGQRVTLRCSPRSGDLSVYWYQQSLDQGLQFLIQYYNGEERAKGNILERFSAQQFPDLHSELNLSSLELGDSALYFCASSDGQGRGYTFGSGTRLTVV.

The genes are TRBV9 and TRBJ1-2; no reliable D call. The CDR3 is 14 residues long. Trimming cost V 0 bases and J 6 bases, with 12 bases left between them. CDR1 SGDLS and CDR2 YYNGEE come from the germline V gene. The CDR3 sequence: CASSVEGDLDGYTF. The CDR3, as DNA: TGTGCCAGCAGCGTAGAGGGTGATCTCGATGGCTACACCTTC.

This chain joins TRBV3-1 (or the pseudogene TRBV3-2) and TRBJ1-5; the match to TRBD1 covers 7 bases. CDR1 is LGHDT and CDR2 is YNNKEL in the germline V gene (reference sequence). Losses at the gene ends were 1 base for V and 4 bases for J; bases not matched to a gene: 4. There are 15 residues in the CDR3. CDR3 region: CASSQGTGVNQPQHF. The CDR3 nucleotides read TGTGCCAGCAGCCAAGGGACAGGCGTAAATCAGCCCCAGCATTTT.

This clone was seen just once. CDR3 nucleotides: TGTGCCAGTAGTGTCCTGCCAGGGGGACAGGAGACCCAGTACTTC. It encodes CASSVLPGGQETQYF. The J gene is TRBJ2-5, the V gene TRBV19; 7 nucleotides align to TRBD1. This CDR3 contains 15 residues. Germline values: CDR1 LNHDA, CDR2 SQIVND (reference sequence). Trimming removed 5 bases from V and 5 bases from J; junction bases left unmatched: 11.

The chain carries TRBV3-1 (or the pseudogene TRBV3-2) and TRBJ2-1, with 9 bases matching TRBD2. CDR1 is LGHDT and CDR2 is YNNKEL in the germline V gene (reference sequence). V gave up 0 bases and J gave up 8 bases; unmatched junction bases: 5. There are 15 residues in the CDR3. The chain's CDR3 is CASSQDFSGSYEQFF. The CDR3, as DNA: TGTGCCAGCAGCCAAGATTTTAGCGGGAGTTATGAGCAGTTCTTC.

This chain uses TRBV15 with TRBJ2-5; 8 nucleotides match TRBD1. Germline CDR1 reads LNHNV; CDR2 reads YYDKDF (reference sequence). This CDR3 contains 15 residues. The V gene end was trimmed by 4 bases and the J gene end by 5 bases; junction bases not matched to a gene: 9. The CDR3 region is CATSIGQGFVETQYF. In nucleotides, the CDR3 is TGTGCCACCAGCATAGGACAGGGCTTCGTGGAGACCCAGTACTTC.

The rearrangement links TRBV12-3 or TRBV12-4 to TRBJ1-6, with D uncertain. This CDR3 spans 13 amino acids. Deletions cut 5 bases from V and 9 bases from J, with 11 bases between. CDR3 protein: CASSLDGFSPLHF. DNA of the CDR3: TGTGCCAGCAGTCTCGACGGGTTTTCACCCCTCCACTTT.

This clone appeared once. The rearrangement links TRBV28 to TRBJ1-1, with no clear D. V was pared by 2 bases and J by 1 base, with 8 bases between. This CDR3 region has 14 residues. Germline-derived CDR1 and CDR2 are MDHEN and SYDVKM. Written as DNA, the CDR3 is TGTGCCAGCAGTTTAAGTAGTCAGAACACTGAAGCTTTCTTT. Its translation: CASSLSSQNTEAFF.

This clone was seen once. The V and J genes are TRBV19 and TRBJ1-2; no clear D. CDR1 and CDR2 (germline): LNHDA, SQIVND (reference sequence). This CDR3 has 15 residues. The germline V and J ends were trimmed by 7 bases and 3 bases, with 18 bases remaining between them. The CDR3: CASKSKAWEDYGYTF. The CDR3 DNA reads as TGTGCCAGTAAATCCAAGGCTTGGGAAGACTATGGCTACACCTTC. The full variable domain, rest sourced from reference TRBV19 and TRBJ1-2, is DGGITQSPKYLFRKEGQNVTLSCEQNLNHDAMYWYRQDPGQGLRLIYYSQIVNDFQKGDIAEGYSVSREKKESFPLTVTSAQKNPTAFYLCASKSKAWEDYGYTFGSGTRLTVV.

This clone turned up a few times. The CDR3 loop is CASSLGSGGSGYEQYF. CDR3 bases: TGTGCCAGCAGCTTGGGGAGCGGGGGTAGCGGCTACGAGCAGTACTTC. The chain is built from TRBV7-2 and TRBJ2-7, with 8 nucleotides matching TRBD2. The CDR3 covers 16 residues. Germline-derived CDR1 and CDR2 are SGHTA and FQGNSA. Trimming at V came to 3 bases and at J to 3 bases, leaving 10 bases not matched to a gene. The whole variable domain, filled in from reference TRBV7-2 and TRBJ2-7, reads GAGVSQSPSNKVTEKGKDVELRCDPISGHTALYWYRQSLGQGLEFLIYFQGNSAPDKSGLPSDRFSAERTGGSVSTLTIQRTQQEDSAVYLCASSLGSGGSGYEQYFGPGTRLTVT.

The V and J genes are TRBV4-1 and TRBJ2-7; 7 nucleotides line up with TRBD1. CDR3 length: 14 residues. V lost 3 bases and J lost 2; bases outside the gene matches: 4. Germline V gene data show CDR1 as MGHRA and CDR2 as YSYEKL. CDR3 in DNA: TGCGCCAGCAGCCAGCCCGGGACAGCCTACGAGCAGTACTTC. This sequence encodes CASSQPGTAYEQYF.

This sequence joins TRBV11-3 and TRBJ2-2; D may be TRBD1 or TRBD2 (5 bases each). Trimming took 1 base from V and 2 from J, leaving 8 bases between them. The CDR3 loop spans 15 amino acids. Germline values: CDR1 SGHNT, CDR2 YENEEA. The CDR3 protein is CASSLGDANTGELFF. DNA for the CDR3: TGTGCCAGCAGCTTAGGGGACGCAAACACCGGGGAGCTGTTTTTT. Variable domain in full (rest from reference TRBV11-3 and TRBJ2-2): EAGVVQSPRYKIIEKKQPVAFWCNPISGHNTLYWYLQNLGQGPELLIRYENEEAVDDSQLPKDRFSAERLKGVDSTLKIQPAELGDSAVYLCASSLGDANTGELFFGEGSRLTVL.

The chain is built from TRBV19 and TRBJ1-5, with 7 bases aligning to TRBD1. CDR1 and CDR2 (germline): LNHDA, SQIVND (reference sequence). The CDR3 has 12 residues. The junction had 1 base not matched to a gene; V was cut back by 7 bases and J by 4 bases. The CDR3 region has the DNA TGTGCCAGTACCAGGGGGAATCAGCCCCAGCATTTT. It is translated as CASTRGNQPQHF.

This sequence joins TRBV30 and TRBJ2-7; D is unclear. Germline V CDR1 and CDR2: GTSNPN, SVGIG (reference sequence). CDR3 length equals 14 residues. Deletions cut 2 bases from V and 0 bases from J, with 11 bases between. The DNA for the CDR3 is TGTGCCTGGAGTTTCGCTCTCAGCTCCTACGAGCAGTACTTC. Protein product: CAWSFALSSYEQYF.

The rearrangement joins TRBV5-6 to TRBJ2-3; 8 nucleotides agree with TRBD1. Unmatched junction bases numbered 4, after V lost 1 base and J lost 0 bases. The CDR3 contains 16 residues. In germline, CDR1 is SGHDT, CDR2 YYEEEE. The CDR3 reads CASSLQTGASTDTQYF. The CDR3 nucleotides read TGTGCCAGCAGCTTGCAGACAGGGGCTAGCACAGATACGCAGTATTTT.